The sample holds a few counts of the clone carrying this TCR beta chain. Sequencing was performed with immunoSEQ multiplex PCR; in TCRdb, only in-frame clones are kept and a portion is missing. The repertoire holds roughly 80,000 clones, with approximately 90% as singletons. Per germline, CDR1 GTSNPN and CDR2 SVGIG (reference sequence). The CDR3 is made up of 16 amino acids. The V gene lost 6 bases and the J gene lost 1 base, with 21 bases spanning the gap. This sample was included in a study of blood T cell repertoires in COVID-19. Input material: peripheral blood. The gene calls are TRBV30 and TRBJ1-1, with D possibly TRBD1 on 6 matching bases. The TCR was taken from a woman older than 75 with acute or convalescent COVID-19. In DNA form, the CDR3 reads TGTGCCTGCCCCTGGGGGGGCGGTAAAAGGAACACTGAAGCTTTCTTT. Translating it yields CACPWGGGKRNTEAFF.